This is a list of T cell receptor beta chains from one sample in a study of shared clonotypes between healthy human individuals. Sequencing was performed with immunoSEQ multiplex PCR; in TCRdb, only in-frame clones are kept and a portion is missing. The sample shows roughly 2 million clones, around 95% of them seen only once. Specimen: naive CD4+ T cells sorted from blood. These receptors originate from a man aged 18 to 29 in good health. The CDR3 runs from the conserved cysteine through the conserved F or W. D genes are given only for firm matches. A clone size is listed for some rows: how often the clone was seen (once, few, many), or a class if it is expanded.

TRBV30	-	TRBJ2-3	TRBD2	CAWSVRLAGGPTDTQYF	TGTGCCTGGAGTGTCAGACTAGCGGGGGGACCCACAGATACGCAGTATTTT
TRBV29-1	-	TRBJ2-2	TRBD2	CSVAGGSGELFF	TGCAGCGTTGCGGGGGGATCCGGGGAGCTGTTTTTT
TRBV9	-	TRBJ1-4	-	CASSVGLGGGGTNEKLFF	TGTGCCAGCAGCGTAGGATTAGGAGGTGGCGGGACTAATGAAAAACTGTTTTTT
TRBV18	-	TRBJ1-2	-	CASSPLGRGAQYGYTF	TGTGCCAGCTCACCACTTGGGCGGGGGGCGCAGTATGGCTACACCTTC
TRBV4-3	-	TRBJ1-2	-	CASSQETANYGYTF	TGCGCCAGCAGCCAAGAAACAGCTAACTATGGCTACACCTTC
TRBV12-5	-	TRBJ2-7	-	CASGLEQGKQYF	TGTGCTAGTGGTTTAGAACAGGGCAAGCAGTACTTC
TRBV28	once	TRBJ2-5	-	CASSRTNGGAETQYF	TGTGCCAGCAGCCGGACAAACGGCGGGGCCGAGACCCAGTACTTC
TRBV10-3	-	TRBJ2-3	-	CAIGGGEGDTQYF	TGTGCCATCGGGGGCGGGGAAGGTGATACGCAGTATTTT
TRBV10-2	-	TRBJ2-4	-	CASSEPSAGLDKNIQYF	TGCGCCAGCAGTGAGCCCTCGGCAGGGCTGGACAAAAACATTCAGTACTTC
TRBV7-8	-	TRBJ1-1	-	CASSPLQGMVAEAFF	TGTGCCAGCAGCCCCCTCCAGGGGATGGTCGCTGAAGCTTTCTTT
TRBV7-2	-	TRBJ1-1	-	CASSFTTGLNTEAFF	TGTGCCAGCAGCTTTACGACAGGCTTGAACACTGAAGCTTTCTTT
TRBV5-1	-	TRBJ1-1	-	CASSLVGLTEAFF	TGCGCCAGCAGCTTGGTAGGACTCACTGAAGCTTTCTTT
TRBV5-1	-	TRBJ1-1	-	CASSTQTVTNTEAFF	TGCGCCAGCAGCACCCAGACAGTAACGAACACTGAAGCTTTCTTT
TRBV4-2	-	TRBJ2-1	-	CASSFQTDPAYNEQFF	TGTGCCAGCAGCTTCCAGACGGACCCGGCCTACAATGAGCAGTTCTTC
TRBV6-5	-	TRBJ1-2	TRBD1	CASSFRQGGWGYTF	TGTGCCAGCAGTTTTCGACAGGGTGGGTGGGGCTACACCTTC
TRBV7-9	-	TRBJ2-7	-	CASGFQHYEQYF	TGTGCCAGCGGATTCCAGCACTACGAGCAGTACTTC
TRBV19	-	TRBJ2-3	TRBD2	CASSIPGGGATDTQYF	TGTGCCAGTAGTATTCCGGGCGGGGGGGCCACAGATACGCAGTATTTT
TRBV2	-	TRBJ2-7	TRBD1	CASRFDRDHGAYEQYF	TGTGCCAGCAGATTCGACAGGGATCACGGGGCCTACGAGCAGTACTTC
TRBV5-1	-	TRBJ2-3	-	CASSSTRADTQYF	TGCGCCAGCAGCTCAACTCGAGCAGATACGCAGTATTTT
TRBV5-1	-	TRBJ1-6	-	CASSLDGGPVNSPLHF	TGCGCCAGCAGCTTGGACGGGGGGCCAGTAAATTCACCCCTCCACTTT
TRBV15	-	TRBJ2-7	TRBD1	CATSSTGQGSIEQYF	TGTGCCACCAGCAGTACGGGACAGGGATCTATCGAGCAGTACTTC
TRBV13	-	TRBJ1-2	-	CASSLGYREQGNYGYTF	TGTGCCAGCAGCTTAGGATATAGGGAACAGGGCAACTATGGCTACACCTTC
TRBV9	-	TRBJ2-3	-	CASSPRTGTDTQYF	TGTGCCAGCAGCCCTAGGACAGGCACAGATACGCAGTATTTT
TRBV11-3	-	TRBJ2-3	-	CASSPQGNGPDTQYF	TGTGCCAGCAGCCCACAGGGAAATGGCCCAGATACGCAGTATTTT
TRBV6-6	-	TRBJ2-7	TRBD2	CASSGTSGVYEQYF	TGTGCCAGCAGCGGGACTAGCGGAGTCTACGAGCAGTACTTC
TRBV5-1	-	TRBJ2-3	-	CASSPGQNTDTQYF	TGCGCCAGCAGCCCAGGACAGAACACAGATACGCAGTATTTT
TRBV6-1	-	TRBJ1-1	-	CASSEKGGAGWGTEAFF	TGTGCCAGCAGTGAAAAGGGTGGTGCGGGGTGGGGCACTGAAGCTTTCTTT
TRBV5-4	-	TRBJ1-2	-	CASRLQGNYGYTF	TGTGCCAGCAGACTCCAGGGTAACTATGGCTACACCTTC
TRBV6-1	-	TRBJ1-3	-	CASSEAGHGNTIYF	TGTGCCAGCAGTGAAGCGGGGCATGGAAACACCATATATTTT
TRBV7-2	-	TRBJ2-7	-	CASSLAGAGSYEQYF	TGTGCCAGCAGCTTAGCGGGCGCTGGATCCTACGAGCAGTACTTC
TRBV29-1	once	TRBJ2-1	-	CSVTLAGRNNEQFF	TGCAGCGTGACCTTGGCGGGGCGTAACAATGAGCAGTTCTTC
TRBV7-9	-	TRBJ2-3	-	CASSPGWVIDTQYF	TGTGCCAGCAGCCCGGGGTGGGTGATAGATACGCAGTATTTT
TRBV6-5	-	TRBJ2-5	-	CASSFRETQYF	TGTGCCAGCAGTTTCCGGGAGACCCAGTACTTC
TRBV27	-	TRBJ1-5	-	CASSLRTGNQPQHF	TGTGCCAGCAGTTTGAGAACAGGGAATCAGCCCCAGCATTTT
TRBV10-3	once	TRBJ2-3	TRBD2	CASRLATEHATQYF	TGTGCCAGCAGACTAGCCACCGAGCATGCTACGCAGTATTTT
TRBV27	-	TRBJ2-7	TRBD1	CASSLLGQGYEQYF	TGTGCCAGCAGCCTCCTGGGACAGGGCTACGAGCAGTACTTC
TRBV7-2	-	TRBJ2-3	-	CASSLAARATDTQYF	TGTGCCAGCAGCTTAGCGGCCAGGGCCACAGATACGCAGTATTTT
TRBV6-5	-	TRBJ1-4	TRBD1	CASSAQGKGEKLFF	TGTGCCAGCAGTGCACAGGGGAAGGGCGAAAAACTGTTTTTT
TRBV6-5	-	TRBJ1-4	-	CASSLSGEKLFF	TGTGCCAGCAGTTTGTCCGGAGAAAAACTGTTTTTT
TRBV30	many	TRBJ2-5	TRBD1	CAGTAQETQYF	TGTGCCGGGACAGCACAAGAGACCCAGTACTTC
TRBV6-5	-	TRBJ2-2	-	CASTLGFGDTGELFF	TGTGCCAGCACCTTGGGGTTCGGAGACACCGGGGAGCTGTTTTTT
TRBV5-1	-	TRBJ2-7	-	CASSLGQHGYEQYF	TGCGCCAGCAGCTTGGGACAGCACGGCTACGAGCAGTACTTC
TRBV10-3	once	TRBJ1-5	TRBD1	CATASGTGFNQPQHF	TGTGCCACTGCCTCAGGGACAGGATTTAATCAGCCCCAGCATTTT
TRBV10-1	once	TRBJ2-7	-	CASSDTLTYEQYF	TGCGCCAGCAGTGATACCCTAACCTACGAGCAGTACTTC
TRBV6-1	-	TRBJ2-7	-	CASSSRDLVSHEQYF	TGTGCCAGCAGTTCCCGGGACTTAGTGTCCCACGAGCAGTACTTC
TRBV6-5	-	TRBJ2-7	TRBD1	CASSYLRDRGYEQYF	TGTGCCAGCAGTTACCTCCGGGACAGGGGCTACGAGCAGTACTTC
TRBV5-1	-	TRBJ2-5	TRBD1	CASSVSTGEETQYF	TGCGCCAGCAGCGTATCTACAGGGGAGGAGACCCAGTACTTC
TRBV14	-	TRBJ2-5	-	CASSQAGVGETQYF	TGTGCCAGCAGCCAAGCGGGAGTGGGAGAGACCCAGTACTTC
TRBV9	-	TRBJ1-3	-	CASSLEGGSGNTIYF	TGTGCCAGCAGCCTGGAAGGGGGCTCTGGAAACACCATATATTTT
TRBV11-2	-	TRBJ2-7	-	CASSSFKAGDDYEQYF	TGTGCCAGCAGCTCTTTCAAAGCCGGGGACGACTACGAGCAGTACTTC
TRBV7-8	-	TRBJ2-1	-	CASSLDRANEQFF	TGTGCCAGCAGCTTAGACAGGGCTAATGAGCAGTTCTTC